The 3 T cell receptor beta chains below all came from one sample that was sequenced in a study of blood T cell repertoires in COVID-19. Only in-frame clones appear in the TCRdb table, and some are missing; sequencing was by immunoSEQ multiplex PCR. The repertoire holds about 160,000 clones, with roughly 84% as singletons. Sequencing input: peripheral blood. All receptors derive from a woman aged 80 or older with active or convalescent COVID-19.

The gene calls are TRBV9 and TRBJ2-3; tentative D call: TRBD2 (6 bases). Germline CDR1 and CDR2: SGDLS and YYNGEE. There are 21 residues in the CDR3. V was cut by 0 bases and J by 2 bases, with 28 bases left in between. CDR3: CASSVGGGDGRLIRTTDTQYF. In DNA form, the CDR3 reads TGTGCCAGCAGCGTAGGTGGAGGGGATGGTCGGTTAATCAGGACCACAGATACGCAGTATTTT.

The chain uses TRBV5-4 and TRBJ1-6; a possible D gene is TRBD1 (5 bases). CDR1 is SGHNT and CDR2 is YYREEE in the germline V gene (reference sequence). V lost 0 bases and J lost 8, with 12 bases in between. The CDR3 contains 15 residues. CDR3 in amino acids: CASSLVGQGDSPLHF. The CDR3 nucleotides read TGTGCCAGCAGCTTGGTTGGGCAGGGCGATTCACCCCTCCACTTT.

This clone was observed a handful of times. The rearrangement links TRBV7-8 to TRBJ2-2; TRBD2 aligns across 7 bases. Germline V gene data show CDR1 as SGHVS and CDR2 as FQNEAQ. The length of the CDR3 is 15 residues. The junction had 7 bases not matched to a gene; V was cut back by 4 bases and J by 5 bases. The CDR3 sequence is CASSSQTSRTGELFF. In DNA form, the CDR3 reads TGTGCCAGCAGCTCGCAGACTAGCCGGACCGGGGAGCTGTTTTTT.